This T cell receptor (beta chain) came from a study of CD8+ T cells in alopecia areata. Specified treatment: oral pan-JAK inhibitor, 5-10 mg twice daily. RNA extraction and reverse transcription yielded cDNA as sequencing template. Some clones are missing from TCRdb's copy, which holds only in-frame ones; the method was immunoSEQ multiplex PCR. This table has around 150,000 clones, 65% appearing once. With respect to this clone: Its matching antigen is unknown.

Germline loops: CDR1 MNHEY, CDR2 SMNVEV (reference sequence). The CDR3 length is 16 residues. The V gene end was trimmed by 3 bases and the J gene end by 6 bases; junction bases not matched to a gene: 6. Study findings and constraints: There was only one nonresponder, so it was unclear how baseline CD8+ expansion relates to response.

The V and J genes are TRBV27 and TRBJ1-6, with TRBD1 matching over 9 bases. The source was CD4+ T cells sorted from blood, collected at week 4, from a patient treated with tofacitinib. The TCR comes from a human donor with alopecia areata. The chain's CDR3 is CASSFGTGTFNSPLHF. CDR3 in DNA: TGTGCCAGCAGTTTCGGGACAGGGACCTTTAATTCACCCCTCCACTTT.